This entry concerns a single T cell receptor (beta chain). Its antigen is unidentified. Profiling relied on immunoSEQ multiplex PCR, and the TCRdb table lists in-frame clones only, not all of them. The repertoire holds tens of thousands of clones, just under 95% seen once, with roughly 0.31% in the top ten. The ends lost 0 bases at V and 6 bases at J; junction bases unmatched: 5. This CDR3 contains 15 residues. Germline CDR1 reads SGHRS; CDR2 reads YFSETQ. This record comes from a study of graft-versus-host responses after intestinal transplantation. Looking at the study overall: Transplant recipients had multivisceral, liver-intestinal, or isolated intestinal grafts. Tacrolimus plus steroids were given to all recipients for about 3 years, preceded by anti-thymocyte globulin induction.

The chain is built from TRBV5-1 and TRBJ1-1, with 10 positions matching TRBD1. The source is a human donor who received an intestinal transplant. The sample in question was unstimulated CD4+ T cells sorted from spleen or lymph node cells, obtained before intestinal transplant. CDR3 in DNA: TGCGCCAGCAGCTTGGATGGGACAGGGGTCCCTGAAGCTTTCTTT. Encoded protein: CASSLDGTGVPEAFF.